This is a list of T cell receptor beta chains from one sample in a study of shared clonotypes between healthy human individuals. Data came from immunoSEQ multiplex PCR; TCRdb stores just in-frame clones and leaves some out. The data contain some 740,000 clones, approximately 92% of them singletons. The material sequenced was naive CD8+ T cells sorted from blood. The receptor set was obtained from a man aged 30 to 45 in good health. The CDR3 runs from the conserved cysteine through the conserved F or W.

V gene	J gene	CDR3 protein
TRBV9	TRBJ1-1	CASSVATGPEAFF
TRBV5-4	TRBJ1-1	CASSGGINTEAFF
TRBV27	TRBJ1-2	CASSFGGEGYTF
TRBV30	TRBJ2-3	CAWAPGLAGDTQYF
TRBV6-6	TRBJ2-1	CASSYTLAEYNEQFF
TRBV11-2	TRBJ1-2	CASSLPGDSVGYTF
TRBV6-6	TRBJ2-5	CASSYSMGGQETQYF
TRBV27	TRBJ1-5	CASSLWGAVDQPQHF
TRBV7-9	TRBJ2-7	CASSSDTYEQYF
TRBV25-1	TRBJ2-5	CASRFSGFSYQETQYF
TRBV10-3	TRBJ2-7	CAISGTSGNWDVYEQYF
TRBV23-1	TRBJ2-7	CASSLNLRLAGTSSYEQYF
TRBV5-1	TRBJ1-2	CASGTDIYGYTF
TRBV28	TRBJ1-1	CASSHLVGGTEAFF
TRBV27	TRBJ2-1	CASSLITSGNNEQFF
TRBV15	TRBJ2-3	CATSRDPPDTQYF
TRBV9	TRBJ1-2	CASSLATDGNYGYTF
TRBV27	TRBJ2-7	CASSQQGFYEQYF
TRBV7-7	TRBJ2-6	CASSPPGPPEYVLTF
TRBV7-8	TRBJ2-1	CASSFLRTFGDEQFF
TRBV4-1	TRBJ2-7	CASSQEAAGLPYEQYF
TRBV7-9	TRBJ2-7	CASSLGKTGEGSYEQYF
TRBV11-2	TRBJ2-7	CASSLGLVTYEQYF
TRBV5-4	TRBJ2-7	CASSSGPGGEQYF
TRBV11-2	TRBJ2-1	CASSFAASGGNEQFF
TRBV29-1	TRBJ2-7	CSVTLPGQGFYEQYF
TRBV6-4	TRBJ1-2	CASKDRGRPCGYTF
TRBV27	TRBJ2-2	CASSPRWGLAGTRELFF
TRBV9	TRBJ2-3	CASSAEGGSSTDTQYF
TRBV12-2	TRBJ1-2	CASRPRGSNPNYGYTF
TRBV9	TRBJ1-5	CASSVGGGQPQHF
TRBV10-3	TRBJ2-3	CAIRVATGGDTQYF
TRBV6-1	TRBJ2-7	CASSVNQAQTYEQYF
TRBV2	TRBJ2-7	CASSAPNQGSGRPYEQYF
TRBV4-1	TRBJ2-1	CASSQDPGGPGNEQFF
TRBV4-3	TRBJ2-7	CASSQDVARAGPSYEQYF
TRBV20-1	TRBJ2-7	CSARTSYEQYF
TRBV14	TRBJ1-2	CASSQEVTAFGYTF
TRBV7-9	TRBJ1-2	CASSHTLRDGYTF
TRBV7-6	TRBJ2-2	CASSFTGLTGELFF
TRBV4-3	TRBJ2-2	CASSQDLASGASNTGELFF
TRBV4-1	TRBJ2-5	CASSQDLGEGETQYF
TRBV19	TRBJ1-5	CASRGLVGGQPQHF
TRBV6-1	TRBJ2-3	CASSLPASSTDTQYF
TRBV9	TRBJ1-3	CASSKGQGSTSGNTIYF
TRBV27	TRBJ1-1	CASSPGQNRRAFF
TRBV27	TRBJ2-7	CASSFTSGRAYEQYF
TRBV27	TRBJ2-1	CASSDGTSGNNEQFF
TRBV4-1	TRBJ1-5	CASSQGPTVDSNQPQHF
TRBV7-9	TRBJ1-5	CASSITGTGAGNQPQHF
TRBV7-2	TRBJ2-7	CASNGGDRGGVGYEQYF
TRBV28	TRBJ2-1	CASSRYRGEQFF
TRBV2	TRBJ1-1	CASSEYRGNTEAFF